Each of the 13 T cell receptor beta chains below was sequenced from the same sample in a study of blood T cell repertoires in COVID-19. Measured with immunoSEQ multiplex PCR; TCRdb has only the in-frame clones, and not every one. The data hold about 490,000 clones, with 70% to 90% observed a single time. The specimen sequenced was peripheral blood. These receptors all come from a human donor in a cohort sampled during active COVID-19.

Written as DNA, the CDR3 is TGCAGTGCTAGTACCTTCACGGCAGGCGAAAAACTGTTTTTT. Protein product: CSASTFTAGEKLFF. V is TRBV20-1 and J is TRBJ1-4; D remains unclear. CDR3 length equals 14 residues. Trimming stripped 3 bases from V and 8 bases from J, with 16 bases between. Germline lookup yields CDR1 DFQATT and CDR2 SNEGSKA (reference sequence).

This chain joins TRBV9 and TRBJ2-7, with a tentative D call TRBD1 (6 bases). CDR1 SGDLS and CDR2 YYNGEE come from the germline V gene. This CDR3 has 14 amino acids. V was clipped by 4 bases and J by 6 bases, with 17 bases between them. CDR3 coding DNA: TGTGCCAGCAGCCCGGACAGCTCGGTCGGCGAGCAGTACTTC. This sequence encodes CASSPDSSVGEQYF.

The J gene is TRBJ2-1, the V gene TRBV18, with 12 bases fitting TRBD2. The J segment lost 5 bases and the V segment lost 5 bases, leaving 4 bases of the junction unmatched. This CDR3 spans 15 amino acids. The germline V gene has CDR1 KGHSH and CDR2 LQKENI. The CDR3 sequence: CASSERLAGDNEQFF. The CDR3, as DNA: TGTGCCAGCTCAGAAAGACTAGCGGGAGACAATGAGCAGTTCTTC.

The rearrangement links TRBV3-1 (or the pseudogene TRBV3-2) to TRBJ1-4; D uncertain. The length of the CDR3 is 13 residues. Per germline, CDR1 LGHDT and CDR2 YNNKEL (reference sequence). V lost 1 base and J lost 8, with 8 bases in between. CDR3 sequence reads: CASSQGVWEKLFF. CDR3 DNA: TGTGCCAGCAGCCAAGGAGTTTGGGAAAAACTGTTTTTT.

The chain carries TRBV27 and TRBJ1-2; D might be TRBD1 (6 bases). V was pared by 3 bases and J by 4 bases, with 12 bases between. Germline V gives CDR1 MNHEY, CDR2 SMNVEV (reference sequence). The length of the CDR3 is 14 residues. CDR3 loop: CASSFKTGSYGYTF. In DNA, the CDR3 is TGTGCCAGCAGTTTCAAGACAGGCTCCTATGGCTACACCTTC.

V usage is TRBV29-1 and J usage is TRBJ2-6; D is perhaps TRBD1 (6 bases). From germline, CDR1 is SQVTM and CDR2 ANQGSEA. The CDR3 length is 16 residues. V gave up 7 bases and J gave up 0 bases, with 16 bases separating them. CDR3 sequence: CSATGTTDSGANVLTF. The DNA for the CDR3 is TGCAGCGCTACCGGGACAACAGACTCTGGGGCCAACGTCCTGACTTTC.

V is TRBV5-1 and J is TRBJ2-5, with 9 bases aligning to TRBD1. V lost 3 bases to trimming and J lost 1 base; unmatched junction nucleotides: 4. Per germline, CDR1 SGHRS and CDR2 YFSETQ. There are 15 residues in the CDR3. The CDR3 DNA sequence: TGCGCCAGCAGCTCGGGACAGGGAATCCAAGAGACCCAGTACTTC. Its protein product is CASSSGQGIQETQYF.

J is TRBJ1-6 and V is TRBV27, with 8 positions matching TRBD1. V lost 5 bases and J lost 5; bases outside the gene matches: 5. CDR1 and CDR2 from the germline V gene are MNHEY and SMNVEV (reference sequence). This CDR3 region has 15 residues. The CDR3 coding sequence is TGTGCCAGCAGTCTTTGGACAGGGAATAATTCACCCCTCCACTTT. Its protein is CASSLWTGNNSPLHF.

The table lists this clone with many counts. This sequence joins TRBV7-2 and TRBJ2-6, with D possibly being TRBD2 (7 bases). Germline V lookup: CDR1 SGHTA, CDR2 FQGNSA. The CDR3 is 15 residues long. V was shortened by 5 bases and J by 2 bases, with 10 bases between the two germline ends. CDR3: CASSQGGAGANVLTF. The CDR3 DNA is TGTGCCAGCAGCCAAGGGGGGGCTGGGGCCAACGTCCTGACTTTC.

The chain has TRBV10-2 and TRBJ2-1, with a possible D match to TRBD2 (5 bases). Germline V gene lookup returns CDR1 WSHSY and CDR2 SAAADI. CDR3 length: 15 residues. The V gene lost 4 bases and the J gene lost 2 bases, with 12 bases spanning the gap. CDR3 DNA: TGCGCCAGCAGTGTCGAGCGGCCAACCTACAATGAGCAGTTCTTC. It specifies CASSVERPTYNEQFF.

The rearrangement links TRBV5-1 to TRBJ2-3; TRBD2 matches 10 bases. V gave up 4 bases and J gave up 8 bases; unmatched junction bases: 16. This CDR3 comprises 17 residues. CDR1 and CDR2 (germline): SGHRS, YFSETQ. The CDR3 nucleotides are TGCGCCAGCAGCCCCCCAGGGACTAGCGCGGCGGCGGGTACGCAGTATTTT. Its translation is CASSPPGTSAAAGTQYF.

This CDR3 is CASSKTLSYNEQFF. Written as DNA, the CDR3 is TGTGCCAGCAGCAAAACTCTAAGCTACAATGAGCAGTTCTTC. J is TRBJ2-1 and V is TRBV21-1; the table gives TRBD2 as D, unverified against the DNA. TRBV21-1 is classified as a pseudogene. The CDR3 totals 14 residues.

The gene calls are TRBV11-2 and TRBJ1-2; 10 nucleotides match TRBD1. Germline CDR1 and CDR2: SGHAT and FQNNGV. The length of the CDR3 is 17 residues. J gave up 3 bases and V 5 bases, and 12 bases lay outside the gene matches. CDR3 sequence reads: CASSGRRQGARDYGYTF. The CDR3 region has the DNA TGTGCCAGCAGCGGCCGGAGACAGGGGGCAAGGGACTATGGCTACACCTTC.